The 24 T cell receptor beta chains below were found in one sample sequenced in a study of CD8 T cells in Susac syndrome. Reverse transcription of about 0.5 to 1 ug RNA used random hexamers. A single record per CDR3 protein comes from TCRdb applying MiXCR to the immunoSEQ multiplex PCR reads. The sample comprises 100,000 to 150,000 distinct CDR3 sequences, around 94% of which are singletons, and about 0.27% rests with the top ten. Sequencing was done on a sample of CD8+ T cells from PBMCs. The receptors here all came from a human donor with Susac syndrome.

This rearrangement joins TRBV11-2 to TRBJ2-1; no clear D gene. Germline CDR1 reads SGHAT; CDR2 reads FQNNGV. Trimming left V 4 bases short and J 8 bases short, with 9 bases between. There are 12 residues in the CDR3. The CDR3 here is CASSSPDDEQFF. As DNA, the CDR3 is TGTGCCAGCAGCTCCCCCGACGATGAGCAGTTCTTC.

The chain couples TRBV7-9 to TRBJ2-5; 7 bases agree with TRBD1. With 3 bases clipped from V and 5 bases from J, the junction kept 3 bases outside the gene matches. The CDR3 has 13 amino acids. Germline values: CDR1 SEHNR, CDR2 FQNEAQ (reference sequence). The CDR3 protein is CASSFRDSETQYF. The CDR3 DNA follows: TGTGCCAGCAGCTTCCGGGACAGCGAGACCCAGTACTTC.

This clonotype showed up just a few times. The CDR3 DNA follows: TGTGCCAGCAGCCAGGGCGGGTCGACCTACGAGCAGTACTTC. As protein: CASSQGGSTYEQYF. The chain couples TRBV3-1 to TRBJ2-7, with a weak D call TRBD2 (5 bases). The V gene's germline CDR1 is LGHDT and CDR2 YNNKEL (reference sequence). The CDR3 length is 14 residues. Trimming left V 3 bases short and J 2 bases short, with 11 bases between.

This sequence joins TRBV7-8 and TRBJ1-5; maybe TRBD1 (5 bases). Trimming cost V 0 bases and J 7 bases, with 7 bases left between them. CDR3 length: 13 residues. The germline gives CDR1 SGHVS, CDR2 FQNEAQ. The CDR3 nucleotides read TGTGCCAGCAGCTTAGCGTGGGACCAGCCCCAGCATTTT. As protein: CASSLAWDQPQHF. Full variable domain (missing parts from reference TRBV7-8 and TRBJ1-5): GAGVSQSPRYKVAKRGQDVALRCDPISGHVSLFWYQQALGQGPEFLTYFQNEAQLDKSGLPSDRFFAERPEGSVSTLKIQRTQQEDSAVYLCASSLAWDQPQHFGDGTRLSIL.

The V gene is TRBV7-8, the J gene TRBJ1-6; D is perhaps TRBD1 (6 bases). The V end was cut by 1 base, the J end by 0 bases, with 19 bases between. This CDR3 has 20 amino acids. Germline V gives CDR1 SGHVS, CDR2 FQNEAQ. The DNA of the CDR3 is TGTGCCAGCAGCTTAGAGTTGGACGGGACAACCAGCTCCTATAATTCACCCCTCCACTTT. Amino acid sequence: CASSLELDGTTSSYNSPLHF.

This chain joins TRBV7-2 and TRBJ2-1; 7 positions agree with TRBD2. V gave up 2 bases and J gave up 8 bases; unmatched junction bases: 9. The CDR3 is 15 residues long. Germline loops: CDR1 SGHTA, CDR2 FQGNSA. CDR3 amino acids: CASSLWDYLNDEQFF. The CDR3 coding sequence is TGTGCCAGCAGCTTATGGGACTACCTTAACGATGAGCAGTTCTTC.

The chain joins TRBV23-1 to TRBJ1-2; the D gene is possibly TRBD1 (6 bases). TRBV23-1 is recorded as an ORF, its role being uncertain. The CDR3 is 13 amino acids. V gave up 2 bases and J gave up 8 bases, with 12 bases separating them. CDR3 amino acids: CASSQKGRGGYTF. The DNA of the CDR3 is TGCGCCAGCAGTCAAAAGGGGAGGGGGGGCTACACCTTC.

The CDR3 nucleotides are TGTGCCATCAGTGGCTCAGGCCTCACCGGGGAGCTGTTTTTT. Residues: CAISGSGLTGELFF. The chain is built from TRBV10-3 and TRBJ2-2; D gene ambiguous. V was clipped by 4 bases and J by 4 bases, with 10 bases between them. The germline V gene encodes CDR1 ENHRY and CDR2 SYGVKD. This CDR3 has 14 residues.

V is TRBV29-1 and J is TRBJ2-3, with D perhaps TRBD2 (5 bases). Trimming shortened V by 4 bases and J by 3 bases, and 17 bases separated the two germline ends. Germline lookup yields CDR1 SQVTM and CDR2 ANQGSEA. This CDR3 has 15 amino acids. In DNA, the CDR3 is TGCAGCGTTGTGGGCCTGGGAGACCCTACAGATACGCAGTATTTT. Residues: CSVVGLGDPTDTQYF.

The V and J genes are TRBV29-1 and TRBJ2-7, with 9 bases aligning to TRBD1. The CDR3 sequence is 13 residues long. Germline V gene sequence: CDR1 SQVTM, CDR2 ANQGSEA. V shed 5 bases and J 5 bases; nucleotides not matched to a gene: 7. This CDR3 is CSVTGDRADEQYF. For the CDR3, the DNA is TGCAGCGTTACAGGGGACAGGGCCGACGAGCAGTACTTC.

This rearrangement joins TRBV5-1 to TRBJ1-5; D uncertain. This CDR3 contains 14 residues. Germline V lookup: CDR1 SGHRS, CDR2 YFSETQ. V lost 0 bases and J lost 2, with 6 bases in between. CDR3 in DNA: TGCGCCAGCAGCTTGGCCCCAGGCAATCAGCCCCAGCATTTT. Encoded protein: CASSLAPGNQPQHF.

The count of this clonotype is one. CDR3 in DNA: TGTGCCGCCTCGACCGGGGAGCTGTTTTTT. Encoded protein: CAASTGELFF. The V and J genes are TRBV30 and TRBJ2-2; D is unresolved. CDR1 GTSNPN and CDR2 SVGIG come from the germline V gene (reference sequence). This CDR3 region has 10 residues. Trimming removed 8 bases from V and 5 bases from J, with 6 bases in between.

The chain carries TRBV19 and TRBJ2-2; D may be TRBD1 (6 bases). Germline lookup yields CDR1 LNHDA and CDR2 SQIVND (reference sequence). Trimming took 10 bases from V and 4 from J, leaving 13 bases between them. The length of the CDR3 is 13 residues. The CDR3 is CATSDRTTGELFF. In DNA form, the CDR3 reads TGTGCCACTTCGGACAGAACCACCGGGGAGCTGTTTTTT.

V usage is TRBV7-2 and J usage is TRBJ2-1; no reliable D call. Between the trimmed V and J ends, which lost 2 bases and 6 bases, there was a span of 5 bases. CDR3 length: 12 residues. Germline loops: CDR1 SGHTA, CDR2 FQGNSA. The CDR3 protein is CASSLHSNEQFF. The CDR3 coding sequence is TGTGCCAGCAGCTTACACTCCAATGAGCAGTTCTTC.

The chain employs TRBV4-3 and TRBJ2-6; D uncertain. The CDR3 runs 17 residues. CDR1 and CDR2 from the germline V gene are LGHNA and YSLEER. Trimming removed 0 bases at V and 0 bases at J, with 9 bases between. The CDR3 nucleotides are TGCGCCAGCAGCCAAGAAGGATTTTCCTCTGGGGCCAACGTCCTGACTTTC. Its protein product is CASSQEGFSSGANVLTF.

V usage is TRBV18 and J usage is TRBJ2-5; D perhaps matches TRBD2 (7 bases). CDR1 is KGHSH and CDR2 is LQKENI in the germline V gene. The V gene lost 4 bases and the J gene lost 5 bases, with 23 bases spanning the gap. CDR3 length: 17 amino acids. The CDR3 bases are TGTGCCAGCTCACTACCTATCCACGGGGGGCAGGTCGAGACCCAGTACTTC. Translation gives CASSLPIHGGQVETQYF.

This chain links TRBV29-1 with TRBJ2-3, with 12 bases that match TRBD2. Germline V gene lookup returns CDR1 SQVTM and CDR2 ANQGSEA. V lost 6 bases and J lost 2; bases outside the gene matches: 12. The CDR3 loop spans 17 amino acids. CDR3 DNA sequence: TGCAGCGTCGGAGGTTGGGGACTAGCGGGTGTCACAGATACGCAGTATTTT. It specifies CSVGGWGLAGVTDTQYF.

The gene calls are TRBV6-5 and TRBJ2-2; the D is unclear. The CDR3 is 13 amino acids. CDR1 and CDR2 (germline): MNHEY, SVGAGI. V lost 2 bases and J lost 3, with 4 bases in between. The CDR3 DNA is TGTGCCAGCAGTTACGCATACACCGGGGAGCTGTTTTTT. As protein: CASSYAYTGELFF.

The V and J genes are TRBV29-1 and TRBJ2-5; 7 bases are shared with TRBD2. The CDR3 has 15 residues. From germline, CDR1 is SQVTM and CDR2 ANQGSEA. V lost 3 bases and J lost 2; bases outside the gene matches: 9. The CDR3 is CSVDWGGGSQETQYF. The CDR3 DNA follows: TGCAGCGTTGATTGGGGCGGGGGTTCTCAAGAGACCCAGTACTTC.

The chain employs TRBV11-2 and TRBJ1-1, with 11 positions matching TRBD1. From germline, CDR1 is SGHAT and CDR2 FQNNGV. Trimming removed 3 bases from V and 6 bases from J; junction bases left unmatched: 3. CDR3 size: 14 residues. The CDR3: CASSFGQGASEAFF. The CDR3 DNA is TGTGCCAGCAGCTTCGGACAGGGGGCATCTGAAGCTTTCTTT.

V is TRBV15 and J is TRBJ1-5, with a weak D call TRBD1 (6 bases). Trimming removed 3 bases from V and 7 bases from J, with 16 bases in between. Germline loops: CDR1 LNHNV, CDR2 YYDKDF (reference sequence). This CDR3 has 15 residues. The CDR3 DNA follows: TGTGCCACCAGCAGTGCAACAGGGTCGGGACAGCCCCAGCATTTT. As protein: CATSSATGSGQPQHF.

The J gene is TRBJ2-3, the V gene TRBV20-1, with D possibly matching TRBD1 (5 bases). Trimming removed 1 base at V and 4 bases at J, with 9 bases between. Germline CDR1 reads DFQATT; CDR2 reads SNEGSKA (reference sequence). The length of the CDR3 is 13 residues. In DNA form, the CDR3 reads TGCAGTGCTAGAGCGCAGGGCCCAGATACGCAGTATTTT. Protein: CSARAQGPDTQYF.

The rearrangement joins TRBV3-1 to TRBJ2-7; 7 bases map to TRBD2. The CDR3 loop spans 15 amino acids. Per the germline V gene, CDR1 is LGHDT and CDR2 is YNNKEL (reference sequence). Trimming at V came to 0 bases and at J to 6 bases, leaving 8 bases not matched to a gene. CDR3 DNA sequence: TGTGCCAGCAGCCAAGATCTTGTCTCGGGGGGCGAGCAGTACTTC. This encodes CASSQDLVSGGEQYF.

The chain is built from TRBV18 and TRBJ1-6, with D hard to call. The CDR3 extends over 14 amino acids. The V gene's germline CDR1 is KGHSH and CDR2 LQKENI. V gave up 1 base and J gave up 7 bases, with 8 bases separating them. The CDR3 region is CASSPRRENSPLHF. The CDR3, as DNA: TGTGCCAGCTCACCACGAAGGGAAAATTCACCCCTCCACTTT.